This T cell receptor (beta chain) appears in the sequencing data of a study of response to subunit inactivated influenza vaccine (dated by TCRdb to between 2017 and 2018). A note on the overall study: To follow how T cells responded to a trivalent subunit inactivated influenza vaccine, the researchers relied on deep quantitative profiling of the T cell receptor repertoire.

The protocol used for the library was RT-PCR. This sample was sequenced with an Illumina HiSeq 2500. TCRdb reprocessed the public reads (quality trimming at Q25 with fastp, clone calling with MiXCR) and kept in-frame beta chains. Every entry covers one CDR3 protein and lists the most common genes and DNA from its rows. The sample includes around 570,000 distinct CDR3 sequences, with approximately 10% observed a single time. More than 9.5% of the sample is taken by the ten largest. From cysteine to phenylalanine, the CDR3 is 12 amino acids long. The only DNA kept is the CDR3, 36 bases in frame from the first base. Looking up the germline V gene (reference sequence) yields CDR1 DFQATT and CDR2 SNEGSKA. This clonotype appeared once. Its antigen specificity is not known. This may come from a read error, since a much larger clone is one base off. The study at large found these results: It was suggested by the authors that each seasonal influenza vaccination may recruit only a limited number of new T cells.

The same data also went into a second study, on T cells expressing NK-cell markers. As described in the second report: The TCR beta cDNA libraries were made using 5'RACE template switching, a step that added both a universal primer site and unique molecular identifiers. Three sorted T-cell subsets (CD3+CD56+NKG2C+, CD3+CD56+NKG2C- and CD3+CD56-NKG2C+) from seven to nine donors had their TCR beta-chain repertoires profiled. Among the eight sequenced donors, only one was HCMV-seronegative, while the other seven were HCMV-seropositive. To restrict sorting to alphabetaTCR-expressing T cells, an anti-gammadeltaTCR antibody was added in several experiments. In more than five donors, the dominant CD3+CD56+NKG2C+ clonotypes ranked among the top 10 CD8+ clonotypes, making up roughly 1.0-8% of CD8+ T cells. Those dominant clonotypes were again the most abundant among CD3+CD56-NKG2C+ cells in a handful of donors, at about 28.3-65%. Whether the expanded NKG2C-expressing T cell clones were specific for HCMV antigens remained unclear. Randomly selected healthy volunteers, three men and five women, were used as the eight sequenced donors. A commercial ELISA kit detecting HCMV-specific IgG in serum was used to determine HCMV serostatus. Ficoll density gradient centrifugation was used to isolate peripheral blood mononuclear cells from blood. For five or six donors, unsorted PBMC were also used to sequence bulk peripheral blood T-cell repertoires. Synthesis of cDNA was primed from the TCR beta constant segment and was followed by two consecutive PCR amplification steps. The libraries were sequenced on Illumina HiSeq 2000/2500, MiSeq or NextSeq, producing 2 x 150 bp reads. Reads were demultiplexed and grouped by UMI with MIGEC, and clonotypes were assembled and quantified with MiTCR. To exclude erroneous sequences, any TCR cDNA sequence not supported by at least two reads was discarded. The tcR package was used for downstream repertoire analysis, with clonotypes matched between fractions based on CDR3 nucleotide sequence plus V segment. VDJmatch was used to annotate antigen specificity against VDJdb, with one amino acid substitution in CDR3 permitted.

This sample comprised PBMCs from blood, obtained on the day of vaccination. The clonotype originates from a man in his fifties or sixties who received an inactivated influenza vaccine. Donor details come from another sample of the same person, matched by shared clones. The chain joins TRBV20-1 to TRBJ2-7; TRBD1 is perhaps the D gene, given 6 matching bases. The bases are TGCAGCGGGGTACAGGGTCGGTACGAGCAGTACTTC. It translates to CSGVQGRYEQYF.